This record looks at one T cell receptor beta chain sequence and its context. V was shortened by 6 bases and J by 2 bases, with 10 bases between the two germline ends. Germline V gene data show CDR1 as MNHEY and CDR2 as SVGAGI. The CDR3 loop spans 13 amino acids. Per the original methods: Estimation of nucleated cell counts relied on the amplification of reference gene primers. Method: immunoSEQ multiplex PCR; TCRdb's copy keeps in-frame clones and lacks some. V, J and clone size are those of that table, while D and trimming were read from the DNA. This table has about 480,000 clones, about 85% appearing once. Ages ranged from about 18 to 89 years, with residence in 24 US areas. Clinical history as reported by participants underpinned cohort assignment. This specimen belongs to a study of blood T cell repertoires in COVID-19.

The clonotype comes from a woman aged 60-75 years who had recovered from COVID-19. The specimen was PBMCs or T cells enriched from blood (not recorded which). V usage is TRBV6-5 and J usage is TRBJ1-2; weak D call: TRBD1 (5 bases). CDR3 residues: CASSFGQNYGYTF. In nucleotides, the CDR3 is TGTGCCAGCAGCTTCGGACAAAACTATGGCTACACCTTC.